One and the same sample provided the 14 T cell receptor beta chains below, sequenced in a study of naive and memory T cell subsets (TCRdb year 2017). Overall study outcomes, separate from this receptor: A few larger clonotypes were present in naive repertoires, especially CD8 naive repertoires, and these clonotypes were possibly memory cells re-expressing CD45RA.

Library prep was done by UMI-ligation and nested PCR. The sample was run on an Illumina MiSeq. The beta constant-region primer consisted of an equimolar mixture of two oligonucleotides that together covered TRBC1 and TRBC2. The ligated cDNA went through four rounds of PCR with nested alpha and beta constant-region primers together with the SP2 primer. The raw public data were reprocessed by TCRdb itself: fastp quality trimming at Q25, MiXCR clonotype calling, in-frame beta chains only. Here each entry gathers all rows of one CDR3 protein and keeps the most common genes and DNA. The sample table contains over 80,000 distinct CDR3 sequences; only one count was recorded for about 11% of them. The ten largest clones represent just over 0.13% of the sample. For these receptors, no antigen is known. Sequenced input: naive CD4+ T cells from blood. The label giving this sample's cell subset or site can be read as: naive T cells, CD45RA high CD27+. The source of these receptors is a human donor in good health.

The chain uses TRBV4-2 and TRBJ2-5, with D uncertain. The CDR3 sequence is 15 residues long. V was pared by 0 bases and J by 6 bases, with 14 bases between. Looked up from germline, CDR1 is LGHNA and CDR2 is YNFKEQ. CDR3 amino acids: CASSQDEQAGQTQYF. The DNA of the CDR3 is TGTGCCAGCAGCCAAGATGAGCAGGCCGGGCAGACCCAGTACTTC.

The V and J genes are TRBV28 and TRBJ1-1, with no clear D. V lost 6 bases and J 1 base, leaving 12 bases between the germline ends. Looked up from germline, CDR1 is MDHEN and CDR2 is SYDVKM. The CDR3 contains 14 residues. The CDR3 DNA reads as TGTGCCAGCAGCCGCCGGGATCCGAACACTGAAGCTTTCTTT. Residues: CASSRRDPNTEAFF.

There are many counts of this clonotype. The chain has TRBV12-3 or TRBV12-4 and TRBJ2-7, with 9 nucleotides matching TRBD1. This CDR3 comprises 16 residues. The J segment lost 2 bases and the V segment lost 6 bases, leaving 11 bases of the junction unmatched. DNA for the CDR3: TGTGCCAGCAGCTCCGCGATTGGACAGGGGACCTACGAGCAGTACTTC. It specifies CASSSAIGQGTYEQYF.

In this sample, this clonotype turned up many times. The J gene is TRBJ2-3, the V gene TRBV28; D not resolved. The V gene's germline CDR1 is MDHEN and CDR2 SYDVKM. This CDR3 is built from 14 residues. Trimming took 6 bases from V and 2 from J, leaving 12 bases between them. The CDR3 nucleotides are TGTGCCAGCAGCGACACACCGGTCACAGATACGCAGTATTTT. Its protein product is CASSDTPVTDTQYF.

This clonotype was counted at least ten times. V usage is TRBV12-3 or TRBV12-4 and J usage is TRBJ2-7; 7 bases fit TRBD2. The CDR3 runs to 14 residues. Germline trimming cut 6 bases from V and 0 bases from J; bases unmatched to any gene: 5. The CDR3 nucleotides are TGTGCCAGCAGAGTTTCGGGGGGCTCCTACGAGCAGTACTTC. Its protein product is CASRVSGGSYEQYF.

This clonotype appeared a few times. V and J are TRBV29-1 and TRBJ1-2; TRBD1 might be the D (5 bases). The CDR3 totals 12 residues. Germline V gene data show CDR1 as SQVTM and CDR2 as ANQGSEA. V shed 7 bases and J shed 3 bases, with 12 bases lying between them. DNA for the CDR3: TGCAGCGCAATTGACAGCGACTATGGCTACACCTTC. This encodes CSAIDSDYGYTF.

This clonotype was counted a few times. The chain links TRBV25-1 to TRBJ1-4; 9 bases align to TRBD1. The germline V gene encodes CDR1 MGHDK and CDR2 SYGVNS. This CDR3 contains 14 residues. The J segment lost 3 bases and the V segment lost 6 bases, leaving 2 bases of the junction unmatched. Here the CDR3 reads CASSGTGPNEKLFF. Here the CDR3 DNA reads TGTGCCAGCAGCGGGACAGGGCCTAATGAAAAACTGTTTTTT.

The chain links TRBV28 to TRBJ2-6; D is perhaps TRBD2 (5 bases). Germline lookup yields CDR1 MDHEN and CDR2 SYDVKM. There are 16 residues in the CDR3. The V gene lost 2 bases and the J gene lost 4 bases, with 12 bases spanning the gap. CDR3 residues: CASSLAEARGANVLTF. CDR3 sequence (DNA): TGTGCCAGCAGTTTAGCGGAGGCGCGGGGGGCCAACGTCCTGACTTTC.

The chain recombines TRBV28 with TRBJ2-7, with TRBD1 identical over 8 bases. This CDR3 region has 14 residues. With V trimmed by 3 bases and J by 4 bases, 5 bases remained unmatched. The germline gives CDR1 MDHEN, CDR2 SYDVKM. The CDR3 sequence: CASSLDRALYEQYF. CDR3 sequence (DNA): TGTGCCAGCAGTTTGGACAGGGCACTTTACGAGCAGTACTTC.

The chain is built from TRBV29-1 and TRBJ2-7, with 8 bases lining up with TRBD1. CDR1 and CDR2 (germline): SQVTM, ANQGSEA. Trimming at V came to 3 bases and at J to 2 bases, leaving 9 bases not matched to a gene. This CDR3 spans 15 amino acids. This CDR3 is CSVDFRDRSPYEQYF. The CDR3 region has the DNA TGCAGCGTTGATTTCCGGGACAGGTCCCCCTACGAGCAGTACTTC.

This clonotype was found many times. The chain joins TRBV7-2 to TRBJ2-7; no clear D gene. Germline V gene sequence: CDR1 SGHTA, CDR2 FQGNSA. The CDR3 is made up of 15 amino acids. V shed 4 bases and J shed 3 bases, with 16 bases lying between them. The CDR3 sequence: CASSSKAESSYEQYF. The DNA of the CDR3 is TGTGCCAGCAGCTCAAAGGCGGAATCCAGCTACGAGCAGTACTTC.

The gene calls are TRBV20-1 and TRBJ2-5, with 10 bases lining up with TRBD1. CDR1 is DFQATT, CDR2 SNEGSKA, per germline (reference sequence). CDR3 length equals 15 residues. The trim removed 6 bases at V and 1 base at J, leaving 8 bases unmatched. In nucleotides, the CDR3 is TGCAGTGCCCGCCGGGACAGGGGCCCCCAAGAGACCCAGTACTTC. Its protein is CSARRDRGPQETQYF.

This chain connects TRBV12-3 or TRBV12-4 to TRBJ1-6, with D hard to call. V dropped 6 bases and J dropped 6 bases, with 12 bases sitting between them. The CDR3 spans 14 residues. In DNA form, the CDR3 reads TGTGCCAGCAGCCCAGGACGGTTTAATTCACCCCTCCACTTT. Protein product: CASSPGRFNSPLHF.

At least ten counts were recorded for this clonotype. The V gene is TRBV7-2, the J gene TRBJ2-5, with D unclear. V lost 0 bases and J 2 bases, leaving 10 bases between the germline ends. The CDR3 has 15 residues. The germline V gene has CDR1 SGHTA and CDR2 FQGNSA. The DNA for the CDR3 is TGTGCCAGCAGCTTAGCGAAGAACAGACAAGAGACCCAGTACTTC. Translating gives CASSLAKNRQETQYF.